The 6 T cell receptor beta chains below were found in one sample sequenced in a study of Graves' ophthalmopathy and Graves' hyperthyroidism. As the template, RNA transcripts were used to amplify TCR beta CDR3 regions. First-round RT-PCR employed HTBI primers, with a second-round multiplex PCR after it. MiXCR, applied by TCRdb to the multiplex PCR reads, yields one record per CDR3 protein. This sample yields a few hundred thousand distinct CDR3 sequences, of which approximately 37% are seen a single time; about 4.2% belongs to the top ten. The sequencing sample was made of peripheral blood or thyroid tissue (not recorded which). These receptors came from an adult man with Graves' hyperthyroidism.

Ten or more counts support this clonotype. The V call is TRBV9, the J call TRBJ1-2, with D possibly being TRBD1 (5 bases). This CDR3 is 13 amino acids long. Germline V lookup: CDR1 SGDLS, CDR2 YYNGEE. Trimming removed 0 bases at V and 2 bases at J, with 5 bases between. In DNA form, the CDR3 reads TGTGCCAGCAGCGTAGACAGGAACTATGGCTACACCTTC. The encoded protein is CASSVDRNYGYTF.

A word on this clonotype: The junction differs from germline at one of its ends, possibly a read error. The chain joins TRBV5-1 to TRBJ1-2; 8 nucleotides match TRBD1. The CDR3 is made up of 15 amino acids. Germline CDR1 SGHRS, CDR2 YFSETQ. CDR3 sequence reads: CASSFGQGSDYGYTF. DNA of the CDR3: TGTGCCAGCAGCTTCGGACAGGGATCGGACTATGGCTACACCTTC.

Concerning this clonotype: A much larger clone differs by one base, so this may be a read error. The chain's CDR3 is CSATEDSRRDQPQHF. The CDR3 DNA reads as TGCAGTGCTACCGAGGACAGCAGAAGAGATCAGCCCCAGCATTTT. This rearrangement joins TRBV20-1 to TRBJ1-5; perhaps TRBD1 as D (6 bases). The length of the CDR3 is 15 residues. Trimming cost V 4 bases and J 5 bases, with 18 bases left between them. The germline CDR1 and CDR2 sequences are DFQATT and SNEGSKA (reference sequence).

About this clonotype: This may stem from a read error, because a much larger clone lies one nucleotide away. The rearrangement uses TRBV6-5 and TRBJ2-5; 8 bases agree with TRBD1. There are 14 residues in the CDR3. Per the germline V gene, CDR1 is MNHEY and CDR2 is SVGAGI. This CDR3 reads CASSAQGGQETEYF. CDR3 bases: TGTGCCAGCAGCGCACAGGGGGGACAAGAGACCGAGTACTTC.

As regards this clonotype: Just one base apart from a much larger clone, this may be a read error. J is TRBJ1-5 and V is TRBV24-1; 7 bases align to TRBD1. Germline lookup yields CDR1 KGHDR and CDR2 SFDVKD. The CDR3 spans 15 residues. The CDR3 bases are TGTGCCACCGGTGACCGAACAGGGGACTACAAGCCCCAGCATTTT. This sequence encodes CATGDRTGDYKPQHF.

This clonotype was observed at least ten times. The chain carries TRBV7-2 and TRBJ2-7; D remains unclear. Germline V gene lookup returns CDR1 SGHTA and CDR2 FQGNSA. The CDR3 contains 15 residues. V was shortened by 5 bases and J by 1 base, with 15 bases between the two germline ends. This CDR3 reads CASSPGLSESYEQYF. Here the CDR3 DNA reads TGTGCCAGCAGCCCTGGGCTTTCGGAGTCCTACGAGCAGTACTTC.